Here is one TCR beta chain with its context. Authors' analysis steps: The assay estimated nucleated cells by amplifying reference gene primers. Libraries were prepared by immunoSEQ multiplex PCR; TCRdb keeps only in-frame clonotypes and omits some of them. The DNA was the basis for D and trimming; V, J and clone size are from that table. The top ten hold more than 40% of the sample, which has 55,000 to 65,000 clones, 89% seen once. This entry comes from a study of blood T cell repertoires in COVID-19. Study background: Samples representing acute and convalescent COVID-19 were sourced from the United States, Italy and Spain. The cDNA or gDNA used as material had been derived from T cells, B-cell-depleted T cells, or PBMCs.

Seattle enrolled patients during active infection and tracked them longitudinally. The germline V gene encodes CDR1 SGDLS and CDR2 YYNGEE. Trimming pared 3 bases from V and 5 bases from J, leaving 21 bases between. The CDR3 is made up of 18 amino acids. V gene TRBV9 combines with J gene TRBJ1-6; D possibly corresponds to TRBD1 (5 bases). This receptor was obtained from a woman aged 55-70 years with COVID-19, enrolled during active disease. The sample was peripheral blood. The CDR3 coding sequence is TGTGCCAGCAGCGGGGCAGGGAATTCGGTGGTGGATAATTCACCCCTCCACTTT. Translation: CASSGAGNSVVDNSPLHF.